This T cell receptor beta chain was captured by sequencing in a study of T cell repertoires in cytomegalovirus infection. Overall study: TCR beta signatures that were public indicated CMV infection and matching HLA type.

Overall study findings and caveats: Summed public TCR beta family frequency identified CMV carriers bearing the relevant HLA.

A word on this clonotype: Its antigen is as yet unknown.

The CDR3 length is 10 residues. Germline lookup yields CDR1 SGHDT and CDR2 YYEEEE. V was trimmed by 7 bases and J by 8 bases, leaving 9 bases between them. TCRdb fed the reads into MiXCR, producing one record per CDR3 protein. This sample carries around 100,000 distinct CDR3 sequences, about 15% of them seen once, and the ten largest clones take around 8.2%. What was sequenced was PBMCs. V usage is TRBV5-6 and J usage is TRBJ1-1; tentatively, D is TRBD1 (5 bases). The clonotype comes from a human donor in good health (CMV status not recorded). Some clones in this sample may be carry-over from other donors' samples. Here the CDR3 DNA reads TGTGCCAGCGGAAGACAGGAAGCTTTCTTT. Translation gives CASGRQEAFF. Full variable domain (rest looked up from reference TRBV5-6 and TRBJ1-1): DAGVTQSPTHLIKTRGQQVTLRCSPKSGHDTVSWYQQALGQGPQFIFQYYEEEERQRGNFPDRFSGHQFPNYSSELNVNALLLGDSALYLCASGRQEAFFGQGTRLTVV.